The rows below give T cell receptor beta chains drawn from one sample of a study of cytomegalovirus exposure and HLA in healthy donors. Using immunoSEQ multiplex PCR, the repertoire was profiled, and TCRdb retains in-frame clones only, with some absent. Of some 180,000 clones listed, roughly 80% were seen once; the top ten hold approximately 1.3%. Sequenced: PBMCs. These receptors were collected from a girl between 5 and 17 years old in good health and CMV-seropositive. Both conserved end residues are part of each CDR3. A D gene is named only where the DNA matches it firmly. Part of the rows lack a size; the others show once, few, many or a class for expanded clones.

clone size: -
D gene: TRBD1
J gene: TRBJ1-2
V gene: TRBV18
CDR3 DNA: TGTGCCAGCTCACTCGGGACAGGGGTCTATGGCTACACCTTC
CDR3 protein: CASSLGTGVYGYTF

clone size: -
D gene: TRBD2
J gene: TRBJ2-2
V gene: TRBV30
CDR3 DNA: TGTGCCTGGACTCTTGGACTAGCGGGAGTATTACGCACCGGGGAGCTGTTTTTT
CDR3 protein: CAWTLGLAGVLRTGELFF

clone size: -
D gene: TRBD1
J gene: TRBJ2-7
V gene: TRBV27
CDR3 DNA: TGTGCCAGCAGTTCCGGGACAGTCCGGTCCTACGAGCAGTACTTC
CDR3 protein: CASSSGTVRSYEQYF

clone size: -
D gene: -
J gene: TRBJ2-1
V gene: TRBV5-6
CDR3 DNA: TGTGCCAGCAGCTTCATACGGAGCTCCTACAATGAGCAGTTCTTC
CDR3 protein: CASSFIRSSYNEQFF

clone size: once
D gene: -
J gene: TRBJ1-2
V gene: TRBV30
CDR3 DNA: TGTGCCTGGAGTGTACAAGGGGATACGAATGGCTACACCTTC
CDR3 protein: CAWSVQGDTNGYTF

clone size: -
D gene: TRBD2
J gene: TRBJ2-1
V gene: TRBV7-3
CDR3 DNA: TGTGCCAGCAGCTTAACGGGACTAGCGGGAGGGGGAGATGAGCAGTTCTTC
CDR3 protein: CASSLTGLAGGGDEQFF

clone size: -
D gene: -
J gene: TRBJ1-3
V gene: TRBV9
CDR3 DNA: TGTGCCAGCAGCCCACGACTTTTACCGGGTCCCCAAAGAGAGACTGGAAACACCATATATTTT
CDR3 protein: CASSPRLLPGPQRETGNTIYF

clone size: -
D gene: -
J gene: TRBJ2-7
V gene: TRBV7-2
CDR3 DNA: TGTGCCAGCAGCGCCCAAACAGGGTACGAGCAGTACTTC
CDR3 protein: CASSAQTGYEQYF

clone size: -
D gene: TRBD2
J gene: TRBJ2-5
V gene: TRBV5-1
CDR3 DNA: TGCGCCACGGATAGCGGGGTCCAAGAGACCCAGTACTTC
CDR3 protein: CATDSGVQETQYF

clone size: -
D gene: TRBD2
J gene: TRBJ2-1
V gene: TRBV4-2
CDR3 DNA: TGTGCCAGCAGCCAAGGAAGGGTGGGACTAGGATACTCCAGCTCCTACAATGAGCAGTTCTTC
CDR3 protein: CASSQGRVGLGYSSSYNEQFF

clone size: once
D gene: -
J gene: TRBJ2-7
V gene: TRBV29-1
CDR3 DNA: TGCAGCGTTGAAGACAGGGCGTTCGAGCAGTACTTC
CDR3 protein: CSVEDRAFEQYF

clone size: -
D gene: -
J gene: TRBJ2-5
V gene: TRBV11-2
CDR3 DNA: TGTGCCAGCAGCTTAAGCCTAACCCAAGAGACCCAGTACTTC
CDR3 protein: CASSLSLTQETQYF

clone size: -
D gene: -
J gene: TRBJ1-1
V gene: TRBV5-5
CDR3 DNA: TGTGCCAGCAGCTTGGGGCAGAAAATGAACACTGAAGCTTTCTTT
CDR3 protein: CASSLGQKMNTEAFF

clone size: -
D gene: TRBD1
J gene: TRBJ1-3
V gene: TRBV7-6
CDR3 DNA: TGTGCCAGCAGCTTAGGGGGGACAGGGACAGCCGCTGGAAACACCATATATTTT
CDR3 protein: CASSLGGTGTAAGNTIYF

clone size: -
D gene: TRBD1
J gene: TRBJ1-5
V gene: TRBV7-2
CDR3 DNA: TGTGCCAGCAGCCCCGGGACAGGGGGCTGGGCTCAGCCCCAGCATTTT
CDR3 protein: CASSPGTGGWAQPQHF

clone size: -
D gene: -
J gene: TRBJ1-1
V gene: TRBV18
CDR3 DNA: TGTGCCAGCTCCTGGACAGAAGACCACACTGAAGCTTTCTTT
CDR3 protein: CASSWTEDHTEAFF

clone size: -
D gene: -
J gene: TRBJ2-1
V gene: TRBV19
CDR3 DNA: TGTGCCAGTAGTTCGTTCAATGAGCAGTTCTTC
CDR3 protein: CASSSFNEQFF

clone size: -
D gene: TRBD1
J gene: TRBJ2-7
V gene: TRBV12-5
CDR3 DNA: TGTGCTAGTGGTTTAGGACAGGGCTACGAGCAGTACTTC
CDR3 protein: CASGLGQGYEQYF

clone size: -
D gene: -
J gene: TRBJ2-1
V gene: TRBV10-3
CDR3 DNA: TGTGCCATCAGTGGGGGGACTCATCGCTTCTTC
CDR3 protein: CAISGGTHRFF

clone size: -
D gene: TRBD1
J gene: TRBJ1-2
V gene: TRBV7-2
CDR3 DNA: TGTGCCAGCAGCTTAAATTGGGACAGGAACTATGGCTACACCTTC
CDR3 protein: CASSLNWDRNYGYTF

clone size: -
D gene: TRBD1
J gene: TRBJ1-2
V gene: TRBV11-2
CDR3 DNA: TGTGCCAGCAGCTCGGGACAGGGGGCGTATGGCTACACCTTC
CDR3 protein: CASSSGQGAYGYTF

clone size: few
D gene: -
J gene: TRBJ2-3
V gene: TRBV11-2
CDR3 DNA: TGTGCCAGCAGCTTAGGCACAAATGGGCTAGCGGATACGCAGTATTTT
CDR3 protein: CASSLGTNGLADTQYF

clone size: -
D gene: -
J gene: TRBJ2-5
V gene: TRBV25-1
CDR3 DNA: TGTGCCAGCAGTGTGCCTGGGTGGGCCCAAGAGACCCAGTACTTC
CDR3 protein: CASSVPGWAQETQYF

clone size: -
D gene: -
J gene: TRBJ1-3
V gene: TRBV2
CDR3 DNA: TGTGCCAGCAAAATGACATTCCCTGGAAACACCATATATTTT
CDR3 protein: CASKMTFPGNTIYF

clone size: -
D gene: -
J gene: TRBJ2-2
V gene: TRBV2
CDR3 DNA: TGTGCCAGCAGTGTGCGGGAAACCGGGGAGCTGTTTTTT
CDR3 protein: CASSVRETGELFF

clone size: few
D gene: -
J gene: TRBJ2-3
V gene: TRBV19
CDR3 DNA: TGTGCCAGTAGTACCTACCAAGGGGAACTAATCACAGATACGCAGTATTTT
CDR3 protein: CASSTYQGELITDTQYF

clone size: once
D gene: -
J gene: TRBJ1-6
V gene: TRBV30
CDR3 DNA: TGTGCCTGGGGAAGAAGGAGTTGGAATTCACCCCTCCACTTT
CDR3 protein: CAWGRRSWNSPLHF

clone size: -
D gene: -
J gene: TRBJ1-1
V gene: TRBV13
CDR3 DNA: TGTGCCAGCAGCACCCGGACGGGGGGTTTCACTGAAGCTTTCTTT
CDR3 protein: CASSTRTGGFTEAFF

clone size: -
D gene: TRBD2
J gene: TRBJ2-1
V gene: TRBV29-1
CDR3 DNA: TGCAGCGTAGGACTAGCGGAATACAATGAGCAGTTCTTC
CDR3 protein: CSVGLAEYNEQFF

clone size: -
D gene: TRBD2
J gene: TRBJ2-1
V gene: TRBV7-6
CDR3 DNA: TGTGCCAGCAGCTTACAGACTAGCGGGAGTCTGCCCTACAATGAGCAGTTCTTC
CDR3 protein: CASSLQTSGSLPYNEQFF

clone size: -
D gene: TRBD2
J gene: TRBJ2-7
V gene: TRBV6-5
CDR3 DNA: TGTGCCAGCAGTAGGACTAGCCTATACTACGAGCAGTACTTC
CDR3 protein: CASSRTSLYYEQYF

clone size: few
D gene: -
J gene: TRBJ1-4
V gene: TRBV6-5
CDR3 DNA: TGTGCCAGCGCTGCCGGGACAATCAATGAAAAACTGTTTTTT
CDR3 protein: CASAAGTINEKLFF

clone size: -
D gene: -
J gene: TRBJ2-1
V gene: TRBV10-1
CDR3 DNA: TGCGCCAGCAGTGAGCGTTCGCTAGCTAACAATGAGCAGTTCTTC
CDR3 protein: CASSERSLANNEQFF

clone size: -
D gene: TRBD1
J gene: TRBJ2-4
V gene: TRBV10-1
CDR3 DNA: TGCGCCAGCAGTTCAGGGGGCGCGGGAAACATTCAGTACTTC
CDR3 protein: CASSSGGAGNIQYF

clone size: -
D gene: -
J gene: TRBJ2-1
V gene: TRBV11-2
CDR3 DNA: TGTGCCAGCAACGAAGACAGGAACAATGAGCAGTTCTTC
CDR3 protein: CASNEDRNNEQFF

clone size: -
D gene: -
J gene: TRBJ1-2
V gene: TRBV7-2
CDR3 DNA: TGTGCCAGCAGCTTGCTCGGGGTAGTCCCTAACTATGGCTACACCTTC
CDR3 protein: CASSLLGVVPNYGYTF

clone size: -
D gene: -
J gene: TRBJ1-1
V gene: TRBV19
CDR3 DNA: TGTGCCAGTAGTATTTCCCCGACAGGGAACACTGAAGCTTTCTTT
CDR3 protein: CASSISPTGNTEAFF

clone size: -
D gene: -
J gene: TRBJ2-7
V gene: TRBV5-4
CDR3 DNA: TGTGCCAGCAGCTACGGGGGGCAGACCTACGAGCAGTACTTC
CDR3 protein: CASSYGGQTYEQYF

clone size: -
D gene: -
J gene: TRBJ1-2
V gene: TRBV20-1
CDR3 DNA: TGCAGTGCTTCAGACTATGGCTACACCTTC
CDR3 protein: CSASDYGYTF

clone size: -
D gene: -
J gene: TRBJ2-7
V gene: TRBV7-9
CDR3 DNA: TGTGCCAGCAGCTCCCAGCCCGCGGCAGGGGATTACTACGAGCAGTACTTC
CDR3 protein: CASSSQPAAGDYYEQYF

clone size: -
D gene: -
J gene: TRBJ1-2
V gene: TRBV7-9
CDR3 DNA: TGTGCCAGCAGCTTAGTGTCCGGGATAGTTGGCTACACCTTC
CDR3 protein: CASSLVSGIVGYTF

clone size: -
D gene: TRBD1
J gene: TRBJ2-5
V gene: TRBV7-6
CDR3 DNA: TGTGCCAGCAGCTCAGTCGGGGCGGATGGACAGGGGCGGGAGACCCAGTACTTC
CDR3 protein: CASSSVGADGQGRETQYF

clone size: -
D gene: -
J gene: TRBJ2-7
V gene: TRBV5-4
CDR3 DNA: TGTGCCAGCAGCTTGGGACTAGTGCGGGAGCAGTACTTC
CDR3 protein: CASSLGLVREQYF

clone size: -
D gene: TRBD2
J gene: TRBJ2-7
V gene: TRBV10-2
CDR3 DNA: TGCGCCAGCAGTGACGGAGGGCTAGCGGGAGAACGGGTTACCTACGAGCAGTACTTC
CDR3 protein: CASSDGGLAGERVTYEQYF

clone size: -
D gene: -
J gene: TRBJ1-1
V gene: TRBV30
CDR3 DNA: TGTGCCTGGAAAGTACCAGGGCCGAACACTGAAGCTTTCTTT
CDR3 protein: CAWKVPGPNTEAFF

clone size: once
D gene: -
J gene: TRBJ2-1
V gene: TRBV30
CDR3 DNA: TGTGCCTGGAGTGTTTCAGGGAACAATGAGCAGTTCTTC
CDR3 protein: CAWSVSGNNEQFF

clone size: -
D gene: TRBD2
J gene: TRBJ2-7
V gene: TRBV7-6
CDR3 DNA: TGTGCCAGCAGCCGTAGACTAGCGGGGCCCTACGAGCAGTACTTC
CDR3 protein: CASSRRLAGPYEQYF

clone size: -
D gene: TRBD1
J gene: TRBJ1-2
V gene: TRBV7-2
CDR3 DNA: TGTGCCAGCAGCTTAGCGAACCGGGGGACAGGGCCCAACTATGGCTACACCTTC
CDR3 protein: CASSLANRGTGPNYGYTF

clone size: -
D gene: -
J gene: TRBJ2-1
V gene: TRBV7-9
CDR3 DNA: TGTGCCAGCAGTTCCCAAAGTGGGAGCGGATCCTACAATGAGCAGTTCTTC
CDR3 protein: CASSSQSGSGSYNEQFF

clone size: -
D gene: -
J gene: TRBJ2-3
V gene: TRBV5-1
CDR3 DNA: TGCGCCAGCAGCACTGCGGGTGATACGCAGTATTTT
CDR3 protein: CASSTAGDTQYF

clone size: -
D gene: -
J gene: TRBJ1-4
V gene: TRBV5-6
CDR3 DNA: TGTGCCAGCAGCCCGTTTCGCCGGAGTCGTGAGGAGCGCGAAAAACTGTTTTTT
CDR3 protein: CASSPFRRSREEREKLFF

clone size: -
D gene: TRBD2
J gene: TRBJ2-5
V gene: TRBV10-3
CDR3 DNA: TGTGCCATCAGTGAGTCGAAACTAGCGGGAGCGGAGACCCAGTACTTC
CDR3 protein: CAISESKLAGAETQYF

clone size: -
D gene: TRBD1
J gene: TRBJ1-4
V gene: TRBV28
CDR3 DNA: TGTGCCAGCACCATCTCCAAGACAGGGGGGGATGAAAAACTGTTTTTT
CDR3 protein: CASTISKTGGDEKLFF

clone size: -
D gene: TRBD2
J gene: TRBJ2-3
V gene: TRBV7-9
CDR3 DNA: TGTGCCAGCAGCTTCCGGGGACTTAGCGGGATGAAGGGAGATACGCAGTATTTT
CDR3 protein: CASSFRGLSGMKGDTQYF

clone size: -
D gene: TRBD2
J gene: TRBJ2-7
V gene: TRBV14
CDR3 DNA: TGTGCCAGCAGCCCCACCGGGACTAGTCGCGAGCAGTACTTC
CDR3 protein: CASSPTGTSREQYF